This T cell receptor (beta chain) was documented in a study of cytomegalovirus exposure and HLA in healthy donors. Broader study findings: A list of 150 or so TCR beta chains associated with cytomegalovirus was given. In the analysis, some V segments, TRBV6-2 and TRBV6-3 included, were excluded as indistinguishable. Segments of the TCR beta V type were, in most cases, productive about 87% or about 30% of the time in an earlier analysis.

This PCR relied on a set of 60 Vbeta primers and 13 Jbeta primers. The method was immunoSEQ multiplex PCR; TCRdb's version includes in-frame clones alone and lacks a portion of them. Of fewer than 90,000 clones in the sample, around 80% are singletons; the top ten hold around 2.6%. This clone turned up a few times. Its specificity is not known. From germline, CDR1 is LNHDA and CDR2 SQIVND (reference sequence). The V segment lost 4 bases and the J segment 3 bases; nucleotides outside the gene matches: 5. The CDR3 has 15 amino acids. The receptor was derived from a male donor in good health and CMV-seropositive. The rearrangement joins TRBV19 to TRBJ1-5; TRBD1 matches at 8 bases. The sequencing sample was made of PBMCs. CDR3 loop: CASSSGQGYNQPQHF. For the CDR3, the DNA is TGTGCCAGTAGTAGTGGACAGGGCTACAATCAGCCCCAGCATTTT.